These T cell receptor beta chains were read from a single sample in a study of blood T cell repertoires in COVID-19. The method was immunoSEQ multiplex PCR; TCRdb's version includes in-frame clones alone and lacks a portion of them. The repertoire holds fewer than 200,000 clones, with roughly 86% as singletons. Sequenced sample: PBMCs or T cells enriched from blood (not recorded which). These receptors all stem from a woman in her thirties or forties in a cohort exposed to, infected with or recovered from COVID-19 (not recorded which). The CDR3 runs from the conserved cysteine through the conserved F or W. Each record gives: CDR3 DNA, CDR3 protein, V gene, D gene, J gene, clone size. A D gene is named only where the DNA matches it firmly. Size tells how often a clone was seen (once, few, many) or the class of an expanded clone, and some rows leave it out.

TGTGCCAGCAGTTTTCAGGCACCCCTCCACTTT,CASSFQAPLHF,TRBV28,NA,TRBJ1-6,NA
TGTGCCAGCAGTGAAAACCCCCTCAGGGGGGACGAGCAGTACTTC,CASSENPLRGDEQYF,TRBV6-1,NA,TRBJ2-7,few
TGTGCCAGCAGTTCTAAGCGGGGTAACTCCTACGAGCAGTACTTC,CASSSKRGNSYEQYF,TRBV5-4,TRBD2,TRBJ2-7,NA
TGCGCCAGCAGCCAGCACATCGGGACTAGCGGGAGTTGGGAGCTGTTTTTT,CASSQHIGTSGSWELFF,TRBV4-3,TRBD2,TRBJ2-2,NA
TGTGCCAGCAGTGCGGGCAGGGGGATAAAAGACACCGGGGAGCTGTTTTTT,CASSAGRGIKDTGELFF,TRBV2,TRBD1,TRBJ2-2,NA
TGTGCCAGCAGTGCGGAACAGCACAATGAGCAGTTCTTC,CASSAEQHNEQFF,TRBV6-4,NA,TRBJ2-1,NA
TGTGCCAGCAGCTGGGCTCCGGTTCGCCTAGCCTTCTCTGGGGCCAACGTCCTGACTTTC,CASSWAPVRLAFSGANVLTF,TRBV5-4,NA,TRBJ2-6,NA
TGTGCCAGCAGCCCCAACATGGGACTCGGAAACACCATATATTTT,CASSPNMGLGNTIYF,TRBV11-2,NA,TRBJ1-3,NA
TGTGCCACCCAGACAGTAAGCAATCAGCCCCAGCATTTT,CATQTVSNQPQHF,TRBV28,NA,TRBJ1-5,once
TGTGCCAGCAGCTTAGTGGGCTTAAGGCCGCAAGAGACCCAGTACTTC,CASSLVGLRPQETQYF,TRBV7-6,NA,TRBJ2-5,NA
TGTGCCAGCAGTAGCATTAGACAGGGCCGGCACTATGGCTACACCTTC,CASSSIRQGRHYGYTF,TRBV27,TRBD1,TRBJ1-2,NA
TGTGCCAGCAGCTTAAAGACAGGGGGCTCCTACGAGCAGTACTTC,CASSLKTGGSYEQYF,TRBV7-8,TRBD1,TRBJ2-7,NA